Following are 24 T cell receptor beta chains from one sample sequenced in a study of regulatory T cells in long-lasting Graves disease. Stated time point: persistent/refractory GD, antithyroid drugs over 5 years with positive TRAb. The TCR library was prepared using RNA isolated from PBMCs. The authors built TCR beta libraries using iRepertoire HTBI primers and Arm-PCR of CDR3 regions. A single record per CDR3 protein comes from TCRdb applying MiXCR to the multiplex PCR reads. Of 400,000 to 500,000 distinct CDR3 sequences detected, around 21% appear once; the ten largest clones hold 7% to 9.5%. The specimen was peripheral blood mononuclear cells (PBMCs), collected when the disease was refractory, from a patient treated with antithyroid drugs. These receptors came from a female donor with Graves disease.

The chain links TRBV5-6 to TRBJ1-2; D remains ambiguous. In germline, CDR1 is SGHDT, CDR2 YYEEEE. Trimming removed 4 bases at V and 7 bases at J, with 14 bases between. The length of the CDR3 is 13 residues. CDR3 loop: CASSPPRLSGYTF. In DNA form, the CDR3 reads TGTGCCAGCAGCCCCCCTAGGCTAAGTGGCTACACCTTC.

The V call is TRBV27, the J call TRBJ2-7; D ambiguous. This CDR3 spans 15 amino acids. From germline, CDR1 is MNHEY and CDR2 SMNVEV (reference sequence). Trimming left V 2 bases short and J 2 bases short, with 13 bases between. The CDR3 DNA sequence: TGTGCCAGCAGTTTAAGTCGCCTCTTAACCTACGAGCAGTACTTC. This sequence encodes CASSLSRLLTYEQYF.

The chain carries TRBV9 and TRBJ2-7; TRBD2 aligns across 7 bases. This CDR3 has 16 residues. V trimming: 0 bases; J trimming: 0 bases; junction bases outside the gene matches: 6. Germline V gene data show CDR1 as SGDLS and CDR2 as YYNGEE. The CDR3: CASSVGLAQSSYEQYF. In DNA, the CDR3 is TGTGCCAGCAGCGTAGGACTAGCTCAAAGCTCCTACGAGCAGTACTTC.

This rearrangement joins TRBV7-2 to TRBJ2-7; possibly TRBD1 for D (5 bases). The germline V gene encodes CDR1 SGHTA and CDR2 FQGNSA. The germline V and J ends were trimmed by 5 bases and 3 bases, with 14 bases remaining between them. The CDR3 covers 14 residues. CDR3 region: CASSRRAQGYEQYF. DNA for the CDR3: TGTGCCAGCAGCCGACGGGCGCAGGGCTACGAGCAGTACTTC.

This clonotype has more than one count but fewer than ten. This chain uses TRBV6-5 with TRBJ2-7; D not certain. Trimming took 1 base from V and 5 from J, leaving 12 bases between them. Germline lookup yields CDR1 MNHEY and CDR2 SVGAGI. The CDR3 contains 14 residues. CDR3 protein: CASSYYYPTDEQYF. CDR3 bases: TGTGCCAGCAGTTACTATTACCCGACCGACGAGCAGTACTTC.

This clonotype occurred many times. This chain connects TRBV6-1 to TRBJ2-7; 7 positions agree with TRBD2. V shed 7 bases and J 3 bases; nucleotides not matched to a gene: 6. The CDR3 has 13 residues. Germline V gene lookup returns CDR1 MNHNS and CDR2 SASEGT. CDR3 bases: TGTGCCAGCAACGGGGTAGCGGGCTACGAGCAGTACTTC. Protein product: CASNGVAGYEQYF.

The genes are TRBV12-3 or TRBV12-4 and TRBJ2-7; 10 nucleotides match TRBD1. The CDR3 extends over 16 amino acids. With 6 bases clipped from V and 2 bases from J, the junction kept 10 bases outside the gene matches. The CDR3 DNA is TGTGCCAGCAGGTCCGGACCGGGACAGGGGACCTACGAGCAGTACTTC. This encodes CASRSGPGQGTYEQYF.

This clonotype was seen many times. The rearrangement uses TRBV2 and TRBJ1-1, with a weak D call TRBD1 (5 bases). The V and J ends lost 1 base and 4 bases respectively, with 7 bases between them. CDR1 and CDR2 (germline): SNHLY, FYNNEI. The CDR3 is 13 amino acids. The CDR3 region has the DNA TGTGCCAGCAGTGAAGTCAGGGCCACTGAAGCTTTCTTT. Encoded protein: CASSEVRATEAFF.

J is TRBJ1-4 and V is TRBV28; 7 bases are a match to TRBD1. The CDR3 is made up of 14 amino acids. Germline V gene lookup returns CDR1 MDHEN and CDR2 SYDVKM. The ends lost 5 bases at V and 8 bases at J; junction bases unmatched: 8. The CDR3 bases are TGTGCCAGCAGTATACAGGGGCATGGCGAAAAACTGTTTTTT. Translated: CASSIQGHGEKLFF.

This clonotype was counted ten times or more. The chain couples TRBV6-2 or TRBV6-3 to TRBJ2-7; D ambiguous. Germline CDR1 is MNHEY and CDR2 is SVGEGT. V was trimmed by 2 bases and J by 6 bases, leaving 11 bases between them. This CDR3 has 13 residues. The CDR3, as DNA: TGTGCCAGCAGTTACCAGGTTTTGGGCGAGCAGTACTTC. It codes for CASSYQVLGEQYF.

This clonotype was seen many times. The V and J genes are TRBV11-2 and TRBJ1-1, with D maybe TRBD1 (6 bases). The CDR3 extends over 14 amino acids. CDR1 is SGHAT and CDR2 is FQNNGV in the germline V gene. The germline V and J ends were trimmed by 6 bases and 5 bases, with 16 bases remaining between them. The CDR3 DNA reads as TGTGCCAGCAGAATTTTCAGGGGTGGGACTGAAGCTTTCTTT. It specifies CASRIFRGGTEAFF.

The chain couples TRBV16 to TRBJ2-1; TRBD1 matches at 8 bases. This CDR3 has 15 amino acids. From germline, CDR1 is KGHSY and CDR2 FQNENV. V lost 4 bases and J lost 3; bases outside the gene matches: 5. The CDR3: CASSPGQGYYNEQFF. The CDR3 DNA reads TGTGCCAGCAGCCCTGGACAGGGATACTACAATGAGCAGTTCTTC. Filled out from reference TRBV16 and TRBJ2-1, the complete variable domain reads GEEVAQTPKHLVRGEGQKAKLYCAPIKGHSYVFWYQQVLKNEFKFLISFQNENVFDETGMPKERFSAKCLPNSPCSLEIQATKLEDSAVYFCASSPGQGYYNEQFFGPGTRLTVL.

Comment on this clonotype: This could be a read error, since a much larger clone is one nucleotide away. As DNA, the CDR3 is TGTGCCAGCGGGGAAGACTGGACCGGGGAGCTGTTTTTT. Translation: CASGEDWTGELFF. The chain has TRBV6-1 and TRBJ2-2; no firm D call. The CDR3 extends over 13 amino acids. Germline CDR1 reads MNHNS; CDR2 reads SASEGT. Trimming pared 8 bases from V and 5 bases from J, leaving 12 bases between.

This clonotype was seen a few times. The genes are TRBV27 and TRBJ1-1; D perhaps matches TRBD1 (5 bases). The CDR3 consists of 16 residues. V lost 5 bases to trimming and J lost 5 bases, with 21 bases between them. Germline values: CDR1 MNHEY, CDR2 SMNVEV (reference sequence). The CDR3 loop reads CASSNPGGSGTTEAFF. The CDR3 nucleotides read TGTGCCAGCAGTAACCCGGGGGGGTCGGGAACGACTGAAGCTTTCTTT.

This sequence joins TRBV7-8 and TRBJ2-1; TRBD2 agrees at 10 bases. V lost 4 bases and J lost 5; bases outside the gene matches: 8. The germline gives CDR1 SGHVS, CDR2 FQNEAQ. This CDR3 is 16 amino acids long. This chain's CDR3 is CASSSGLATSHNEQFF. The DNA for the CDR3 is TGTGCCAGCAGCTCGGGACTAGCGACCTCACACAATGAGCAGTTCTTC.

In its sample, this clonotype was seen a few times. The rearrangement joins TRBV9 to TRBJ1-1; possible D gene TRBD1, 5 bases. The V gene's germline CDR1 is SGDLS and CDR2 YYNGEE. The V end was cut by 3 bases, the J end by 3 bases, with 9 bases between. The CDR3 totals 13 residues. The CDR3 DNA is TGTGCCAGCAGCGCACAGGAGTACACTGAAGCTTTCTTT. Translation gives CASSAQEYTEAFF.

This clonotype appeared once. This CDR3 is CASSYSTADYTF. DNA of the CDR3: TGTGCCAGCAGTTACTCAACAGCGGACTACACCTTC. The chain combines TRBV6-5 with TRBJ1-2; no clear D. V lost 0 bases to trimming and J lost 10 bases, with 9 bases between them. Germline V CDR1 and CDR2: MNHEY, SVGAGI. CDR3 size: 12 residues.

This clonotype was detected a few times. With a far larger clone one base away, a read error is the likely cause. The chain joins TRBV6-4 to TRBJ2-7; 10 bases line up with TRBD2. CDR3 length equals 16 residues. V dropped 3 bases and J dropped 1; count of bases not matched to a gene: 6. Germline lookup yields CDR1 MRHNA and CDR2 SNTAGT. CDR3 sequence reads: CASSEPASGSSYEQYF. The CDR3 DNA sequence: TGTGCCAGCAGTGAACCGGCTAGCGGGAGTTCCTACGAGCAGTACTTC.

This clonotype was seen only a few times. The chain has TRBV2 and TRBJ2-3, with 7 nucleotides matching TRBD2. The CDR3 consists of 11 residues. Germline V lookup: CDR1 SNHLY, CDR2 FYNNEI. Trimming took 9 bases from V and 6 from J; bases not matched to a gene: 3. DNA of the CDR3: TGTGCCAGTGGGGGAGGGGATACGCAGTATTTT. It translates to CASGGGDTQYF. The complete variable domain, with remaining parts taken from reference TRBV2 and TRBJ2-3, reads EPEVTQTPSHQVTQMGQEVILRCVPISNHLYFYWYRQILGQKVEFLVSFYNNEISEKSEIFDDQFSVERPDGSNFTLKIRSTKLEDSAMYFCASGGGDTQYFGPGTRLTVL.

This clonotype appeared many times. This chain connects TRBV6-2 or TRBV6-3 to TRBJ2-7; D is ambiguous. The CDR3 consists of 10 residues. The germline CDR1 and CDR2 sequences are MNHEY and SVGEGT. V gave up 7 bases and J gave up 4 bases, with 5 bases separating them. CDR3 DNA sequence: TGTGCCAGCAAACGGTACGAGCAGTACTTC. This encodes CASKRYEQYF.

This clonotype was observed at least ten times. The chain couples TRBV28 to TRBJ2-5, with D perhaps TRBD2 (5 bases). CDR1 is MDHEN and CDR2 is SYDVKM in the germline V gene. The germline V and J ends were trimmed by 2 bases and 3 bases, with 7 bases remaining between them. This CDR3 is 13 amino acids long. The DNA for the CDR3 is TGTGCCAGCAGTTTAACGGAGGAAGAGACCCAGTACTTC. Amino acid sequence: CASSLTEEETQYF.

A few counts support this clonotype. The chain uses TRBV6-1 and TRBJ1-4, with 8 bases lining up with TRBD1. After removal of 6 bases from V and 6 bases from J, the junction contained 9 bases not matched to a gene. Germline V gene data show CDR1 as MNHNS and CDR2 as SASEGT. The length of the CDR3 is 15 residues. CDR3 loop: CASSDTGGGDEKLFF. CDR3 sequence (DNA): TGTGCCAGCAGCGACACAGGGGGGGGAGATGAAAAACTGTTTTTT.

This sequence joins TRBV6-1 and TRBJ1-4, with a weak D call TRBD1 (6 bases). CDR3 size: 14 residues. V lost 6 bases and J lost 8, with 16 bases in between. CDR1 and CDR2 (germline): MNHNS, SASEGT. DNA for the CDR3: TGTGCCAGCAGAGAAACAGGGTTAGGGGAAAAACTGTTTTTT. It is translated as CASRETGLGEKLFF.

At least ten counts were recorded for this clonotype. J is TRBJ1-2 and V is TRBV12-3 or TRBV12-4, with no clear D. The CDR3 loop spans 14 amino acids. Trimming shortened V by 0 bases and J by 4 bases, and 9 bases separated the two germline ends. The CDR3 DNA follows: TGTGCCAGCAGTTTAGCAGGTTTTAGCTATGGCTACACCTTC. It yields the protein CASSLAGFSYGYTF.